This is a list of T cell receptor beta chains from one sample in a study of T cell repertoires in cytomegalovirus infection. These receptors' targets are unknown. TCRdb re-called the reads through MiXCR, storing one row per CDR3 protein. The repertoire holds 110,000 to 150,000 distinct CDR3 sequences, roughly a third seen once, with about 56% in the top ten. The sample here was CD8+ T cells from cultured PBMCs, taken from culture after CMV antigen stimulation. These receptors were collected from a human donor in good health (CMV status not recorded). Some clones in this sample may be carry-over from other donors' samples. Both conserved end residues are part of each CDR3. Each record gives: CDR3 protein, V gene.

CDR3: CASSWVGDSYEQYF
V: TRBV6-1

CDR3: CASSLGGPSYEQYF
V: TRBV7-6

CDR3: CASNHGLAGGPYNEQFF
V: TRBV12-3/TRBV12-4

CDR3: CASSLGTSGGRTGELFF
V: TRBV7-6

CDR3: CASTATGTGPETQYF
V: TRBV5-4

CDR3: CASSLGVGGEQYF
V: TRBV11-3

CDR3: CASSPDQRGSVQETQYF
V: TRBV7-6

CDR3: CASSLIPGLERASEQFF
V: TRBV4-2

CDR3: CASSLIRGEQFF
V: TRBV27

CDR3: CASSSGTGINYGYTF
V: TRBV12-3/TRBV12-4

CDR3: CASSQARTGATEAFF
V: TRBV14

CDR3: CASSLSGTSYEQYF
V: TRBV5-4

CDR3: CASSPRDRDPGELFF
V: TRBV7-7

CDR3: CASSFTETLSYEQYF
V: TRBV12-3/TRBV12-4

CDR3: CASSQGVGQETQYF
V: TRBV3-1

CDR3: CASSMAPPGGSPLHF
V: TRBV19